Shown below are 6 T cell receptor beta chains from a single sample sequenced in a study of cytomegalovirus exposure and HLA in healthy donors. The study ran its PCR with 60 Vbeta and 13 Jbeta primers. Generated by immunoSEQ multiplex PCR, the TCRdb table keeps only in-frame clones and is missing some. This table holds some 130,000 clones. Sequenced: PBMCs. These receptor sequences come from a man between 18 and 35 years old in good health and CMV-seronegative.

CDR3 residues: CASSLDISGIFYEQYF. In DNA form, the CDR3 reads TGCGCCAGCAGCTTGGATATTAGCGGGATTTTCTACGAGCAGTACTTC. The chain combines TRBV5-1 with TRBJ2-7, with 8 bases fitting TRBD2. Germline CDR1 reads SGHRS; CDR2 reads YFSETQ. CDR3 length: 16 amino acids. Trimming took 0 bases from V and 3 from J; bases not matched to a gene: 8.

The rearrangement uses TRBV4-3 and TRBJ1-1; D is perhaps TRBD1 (5 bases). The V end lost 1 base, the J end lost 8 bases, and 17 bases lay between the germline ends. Germline V gene lookup returns CDR1 LGHNA and CDR2 YSLEER. The CDR3 is 15 residues long. Written as DNA, the CDR3 is TGCGCCAGCAGCCAAGTTGGGGACTCATGGGAGGAAGCTTTCTTT. Translated, it gives CASSQVGDSWEEAFF.

The rearrangement links TRBV19 to TRBJ2-2; 8 bases align to TRBD1. CDR1 is LNHDA and CDR2 is SQIVND in the germline V gene (reference sequence). The V segment lost 6 bases and the J segment 4 bases; nucleotides outside the gene matches: 10. This CDR3 region has 16 residues. CDR3 sequence (DNA): TGTGCCAGTAGGCTACTTGGGACAGGAATCACCGGGGAGCTGTTTTTT. Translation gives CASRLLGTGITGELFF.

The J gene is TRBJ2-7, the V gene TRBV18; tentative D call: TRBD1 (6 bases). V was cut by 3 bases and J by 7 bases, with 10 bases left in between. Germline V lookup: CDR1 KGHSH, CDR2 LQKENI. The CDR3 loop spans 12 amino acids. As DNA, the CDR3 is TGTGCCAGCTCACCTGGGACACGAGAGCAGTACTTC. This sequence encodes CASSPGTREQYF.

The genes are TRBV9 and TRBJ2-3; D is unresolved. Germline CDR1 and CDR2: SGDLS and YYNGEE. V was cut by 0 bases and J by 2 bases, with 7 bases left in between. CDR3 length equals 14 residues. CDR3 region: CASSVETSTDTQYF. DNA for the CDR3: TGTGCCAGCAGCGTAGAAACTTCCACAGATACGCAGTATTTT.

J is TRBJ2-3 and V is TRBV11-2; 7 positions agree with TRBD1. The CDR3 sequence is 16 residues long. Germline CDR1 reads SGHAT; CDR2 reads FQNNGV. Germline trimming cut 5 bases from V and 5 bases from J; bases unmatched to any gene: 13. CDR3 in amino acids: CASSPNRDSHLDTQYF. CDR3 sequence (DNA): TGTGCCAGCAGCCCGAACCGGGACAGCCATTTAGATACGCAGTATTTT.